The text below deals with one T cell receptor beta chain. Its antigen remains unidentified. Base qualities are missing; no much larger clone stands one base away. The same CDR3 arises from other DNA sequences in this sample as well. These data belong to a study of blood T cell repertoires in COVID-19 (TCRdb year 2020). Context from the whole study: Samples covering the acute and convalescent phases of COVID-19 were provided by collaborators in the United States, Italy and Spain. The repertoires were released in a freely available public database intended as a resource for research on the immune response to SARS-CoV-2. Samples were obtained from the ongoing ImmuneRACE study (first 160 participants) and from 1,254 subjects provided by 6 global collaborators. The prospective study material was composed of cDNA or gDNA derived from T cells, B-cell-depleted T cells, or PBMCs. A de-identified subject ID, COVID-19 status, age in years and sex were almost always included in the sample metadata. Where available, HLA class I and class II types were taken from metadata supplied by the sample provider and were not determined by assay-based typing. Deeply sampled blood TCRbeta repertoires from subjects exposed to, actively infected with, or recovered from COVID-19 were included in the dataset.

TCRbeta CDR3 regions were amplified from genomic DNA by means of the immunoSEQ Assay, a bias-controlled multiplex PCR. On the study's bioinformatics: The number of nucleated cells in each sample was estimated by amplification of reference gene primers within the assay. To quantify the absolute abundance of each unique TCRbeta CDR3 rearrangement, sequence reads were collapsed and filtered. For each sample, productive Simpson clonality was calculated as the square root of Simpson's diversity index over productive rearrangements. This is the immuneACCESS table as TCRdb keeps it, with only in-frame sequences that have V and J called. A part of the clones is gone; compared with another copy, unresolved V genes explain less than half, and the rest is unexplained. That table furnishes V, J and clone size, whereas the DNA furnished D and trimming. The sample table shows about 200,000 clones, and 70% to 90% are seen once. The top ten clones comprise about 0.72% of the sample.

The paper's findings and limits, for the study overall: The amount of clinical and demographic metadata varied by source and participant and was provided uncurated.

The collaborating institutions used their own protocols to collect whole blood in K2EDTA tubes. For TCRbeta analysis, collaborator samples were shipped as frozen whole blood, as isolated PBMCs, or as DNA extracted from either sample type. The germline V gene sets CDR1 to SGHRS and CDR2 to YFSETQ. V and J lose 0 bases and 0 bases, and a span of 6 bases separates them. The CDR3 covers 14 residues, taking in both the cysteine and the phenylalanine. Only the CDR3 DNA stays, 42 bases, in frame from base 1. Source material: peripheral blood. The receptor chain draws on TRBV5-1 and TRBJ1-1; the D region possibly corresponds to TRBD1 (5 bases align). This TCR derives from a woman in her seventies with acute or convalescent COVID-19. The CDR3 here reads CASSLAGMNTEAFF. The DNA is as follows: TGCGCCAGCAGCTTGGCAGGGATGAACACTGAAGCTTTCTTT.